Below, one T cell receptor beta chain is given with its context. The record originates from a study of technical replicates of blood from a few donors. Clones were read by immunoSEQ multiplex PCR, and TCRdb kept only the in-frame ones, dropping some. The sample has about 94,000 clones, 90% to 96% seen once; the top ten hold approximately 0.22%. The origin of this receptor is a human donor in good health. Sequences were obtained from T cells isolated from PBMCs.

In nucleotides, the CDR3 is TGTGCCAGCAGCCGGGGGGTAGAGGTACATGGCTACACCTTC. Translating gives CASSRGVEVHGYTF. The chain links TRBV4-2 to TRBJ1-2; a possible D gene is TRBD1 (5 bases). Germline CDR1 and CDR2: LGHNA and YNFKEQ. Trimming removed 4 bases at V and 6 bases at J, with 15 bases between. The length of the CDR3 is 14 residues.